A selection of T cell receptor beta chains follows, all from one sample in a study of patients and donors after allogeneic stem cell transplantation. TCRdb called the RT-PCR reads again in MiXCR, with one record for every CDR3 protein. The profile shows approximately 200,000 distinct CDR3 sequences, 38% of them singletons. Input material: blood, either unsorted or a sorted T cell fraction (not recorded which). All receptors derive from a human donor who was either an allogeneic HSCT recipient or a stem cell or donor lymphocyte infusion donor (not recorded which). It is not recorded whose cells these are; they may come from a transplant donor. Both conserved end residues are part of each CDR3. A D gene is named only where the DNA matches it firmly. Expanded clones get a size class; other rows say once, few or many, or leave the size out.

>NA|TRBJ1-1|NA|TRBV18
TGTGCCAGCTCACCACCTCTCCGGGAAGGCACTGAAGCTTTCTTT
CASSPPLREGTEAFF
>NA|TRBJ1-2|NA|TRBV5-6
TGTGCCAGCAGCTTGAGTCGGTATGGCTACACCTTC
CASSLSRYGYTF
>few|TRBJ1-2|NA|TRBV5-1
TGCGCCAGCAGAGTATCCAACTATGGCTACACCTTC
CASRVSNYGYTF
>few|TRBJ1-1|NA|TRBV18
TGTGCCAGCTCGCCACGGGACTCCCTAAAGGGGACTGAAGCTTTCTTT
CASSPRDSLKGTEAFF
>NA|TRBJ1-2|NA|TRBV7-2
TGTGCCAGCAGCTTAGCGACGGCTCGGTATGGCTACACCTTC
CASSLATARYGYTF
>once|TRBJ2-7|NA|TRBV28
TGTGCCAGCAGCCCCTTTACCCACCCCAAGGGGCGCCCCTACGAGCAGTACTTC
CASSPFTHPKGRPYEQYF
>NA|TRBJ2-1|NA|TRBV7-9
TGTGCCAGCAGCTTAAGGGGGTATGGAATGGATGAGCAGTTCTTC
CASSLRGYGMDEQFF
>NA|TRBJ1-5|NA|TRBV4-3
TGCGCCAGCAGCCCCGGGACTCACCTATCAGGTCAGCCCCAGCATTTT
CASSPGTHLSGQPQHF
>NA|TRBJ2-1|TRBD2|TRBV2
TGTGCCAGCGAGGAGCGGGGGAACAATGAGCAGTTCTTC
CASEERGNNEQFF
>few|TRBJ1-2|TRBD1|TRBV28
TGTGCCAGCAGTTCGCATGAGACAGGGAACTATGGCTACACCTTC
CASSSHETGNYGYTF
>few|TRBJ1-1|NA|TRBV7-6
TGTGCCAGCAGCCTCCGGTCCGAGAGTTCAGCTTTCTTT
CASSLRSESSAFF
>few|TRBJ1-2|NA|TRBV24-1
TGTGCCACCAGTGATTGGAAGACAGGTCCACGGGGCTACACCTTC
CATSDWKTGPRGYTF
>NA|TRBJ1-5|NA|TRBV9
TGTGCCAGCAGCGTAGAAGGGACAAGAGATCAGCCCCAGCATTTT
CASSVEGTRDQPQHF
>few|TRBJ1-6|NA|TRBV28
TGTGCCAGCAGTTTACTCGCGGGTTCACCCCTCCACTTT
CASSLLAGSPLHF
>NA|TRBJ2-1|NA|TRBV9
TGTGCCAGCACCGCAGGGCGCTCCTACAATGAGCAGTTCTTC
CASTAGRSYNEQFF